These 24 T cell receptor beta chains came from one sample sequenced in a study of neurological immune-mediated disorders. TCRdb recomputed calls from the 5' RACE reads with MiXCR, one row per CDR3 protein. This table holds about 40,000 distinct CDR3 sequences, over 2% found once. The sample taken for sequencing was PBMCs. The origin of the receptors is a man between 45 and 60 years old with multiple sclerosis.

This clonotype was seen repeatedly, ten times or more. V gene TRBV20-1 combines with J gene TRBJ2-7, with D unresolved. This CDR3 comprises 11 residues. Trimming pared 6 bases from V and 3 bases from J, leaving 9 bases between. Germline V lookup: CDR1 DFQATT, CDR2 SNEGSKA (reference sequence). The CDR3, as DNA: TGCAGTGCCCTGAGGAACTACGAGCAGTACTTC. Protein: CSALRNYEQYF.

This clonotype was counted ten times or more. V usage is TRBV20-1 and J usage is TRBJ1-1; D gene ambiguous. V lost 6 bases, J lost 6 bases, and 17 bases lay in between. Germline CDR1 DFQATT, CDR2 SNEGSKA (reference sequence). The CDR3 runs to 13 residues. The CDR3 sequence: CSALDWAAAEAFF. CDR3 sequence (DNA): TGCAGTGCCCTGGATTGGGCGGCGGCTGAAGCTTTCTTT.

This clonotype was seen ten or more times. J is TRBJ1-5 and V is TRBV9; D is unclear. Germline loops: CDR1 SGDLS, CDR2 YYNGEE. The V end was cut by 0 bases, the J end by 7 bases, with 8 bases between. There are 13 residues in the CDR3. The CDR3 loop is CASSVDPDQPQHF. CDR3 DNA sequence: TGTGCCAGCAGCGTAGACCCGGACCAGCCCCAGCATTTT.

This clonotype was seen only a few times. This chain links TRBV12-3 or TRBV12-4 with TRBJ2-1; tentatively, D is TRBD1 (5 bases). Trimming removed 3 bases from V and 9 bases from J, with 24 bases in between. There are 17 residues in the CDR3. The DNA of the CDR3 is TGTGCCAGCAGTTTCTCTGGGTCACAAACAAAGGGGATTGAGCAGTTCTTC. The encoded protein is CASSFSGSQTKGIEQFF.

This clonotype was picked up many times. The V gene is TRBV15, the J gene TRBJ2-2; 9 positions agree with TRBD2. CDR1 and CDR2 (germline): LNHNV, YYDKDF (reference sequence). J gave up 7 bases and V 7 bases, and 13 bases lay outside the gene matches. The CDR3 consists of 16 residues. The CDR3 DNA reads TGTGCCACCACTCGGGGATTGAGCGGGGGGAGCGGGGAGCTGTTTTTT. The encoded protein is CATTRGLSGGSGELFF.

This clonotype was seen at least ten times. This chain joins TRBV27 and TRBJ2-7, with 12 bases matching TRBD1. The J segment lost 4 bases and the V segment lost 4 bases, leaving 5 bases of the junction unmatched. Germline V gene data show CDR1 as MNHEY and CDR2 as SMNVEV (reference sequence). There are 15 residues in the CDR3. The CDR3 DNA sequence: TGTGCCAGCAGTTCGGGACAGGGGGCTATGTACGAGCAGTACTTC. Translating gives CASSSGQGAMYEQYF.

This clonotype was detected many times. The chain employs TRBV5-1 and TRBJ2-7, with 7 bases matching TRBD1. Germline V lookup: CDR1 SGHRS, CDR2 YFSETQ. With V trimmed by 4 bases and J by 6 bases, 10 bases remained unmatched. The CDR3 is 14 residues long. Here the CDR3 DNA reads TGCGCCAGCAGCCCCGCCGACAGGGCGCGCGAGCAGTACTTC. It yields the protein CASSPADRAREQYF.

This clonotype was seen ten or more times. The chain combines TRBV9 with TRBJ2-3, with 8 bases that match TRBD2. CDR1 is SGDLS, CDR2 YYNGEE, per germline. The CDR3 totals 17 residues. V was pared by 4 bases and J by 0 bases, with 10 bases of the junction left unmatched. The CDR3 nucleotides are TGTGCCAGCAGCCCCCGGGGTAGCGGGGCCAGCACAGATACGCAGTATTTT. Its protein product is CASSPRGSGASTDTQYF.

This clonotype was detected ten times or more. The DNA for the CDR3 is TGTGCCAGCAGCTTAGCAGGGACTTTGATAGGTGAGCAGTTCTTC. Its protein product is CASSLAGTLIGEQFF. This chain joins TRBV7-2 and TRBJ2-1, with D perhaps TRBD2 (6 bases). The CDR3 is 15 residues long. Germline V CDR1 and CDR2: SGHTA, FQGNSA. With 0 bases removed from V and 9 bases from J, the gap between germline ends came to 15 bases.

At least ten counts were recorded for this clonotype. The chain couples TRBV5-6 to TRBJ2-7; D ambiguous. Germline-derived CDR1 and CDR2 are SGHDT and YYEEEE. The CDR3 is 13 residues long. V lost 4 bases to trimming and J lost 2 bases, with 10 bases between them. Here the CDR3 reads CASSPRNAYEQYF. CDR3 in DNA: TGTGCCAGCAGCCCGAGAAATGCCTACGAGCAGTACTTC.

This clonotype was found many times. The rearrangement joins TRBV5-1 to TRBJ1-5; TRBD1 might be the D (6 bases). This CDR3 comprises 16 residues. The germline V gene encodes CDR1 SGHRS and CDR2 YFSETQ. The V end was cut by 3 bases, the J end by 0 bases, with 13 bases between. The CDR3 DNA follows: TGCGCCAGCAGCTGGGGGGACAACTATAGCAATCAGCCCCAGCATTTT. Translation: CASSWGDNYSNQPQHF.

This clonotype was seen at least ten times. The junction and the germline gene differ at one end; a read error may be behind it. The genes are TRBV5-6 and TRBJ1-5, with D maybe TRBD1 (6 bases). Germline CDR1 is SGHDT and CDR2 is YYEEEE. The CDR3 length is 14 residues. The DNA for the CDR3 is TGTGCCAGCAGCAGTAACAGGGTCGGCCAGCCCCAGAATTTT. Translating it yields CASSSNRVGQPQNF.

Ten or more counts support this clonotype. The chain employs TRBV5-5 and TRBJ2-4; D is possibly TRBD1 (5 bases). Germline-derived CDR1 and CDR2 are SGHKS and YYEKEE (reference sequence). V lost 2 bases, J lost 0 bases, and 6 bases lay in between. The CDR3 has 14 amino acids. The CDR3 here is CASSFREAKNIQYF. The CDR3 DNA reads as TGTGCCAGCAGCTTCAGGGAAGCCAAAAACATTCAGTACTTC. Supplemented by reference TRBV5-5 and TRBJ2-4, the full variable domain reads DAGVTQSPTHLIKTRGQQVTLRCSPISGHKSVSWYQQVLGQGPQFIFQYYEKEERGRGNFPDRFSARQFPNYSSELNVNALLLGDSALYLCASSFREAKNIQYFGAGTRLSVL.

This clonotype has a count of ten or more. V usage is TRBV29-1 and J usage is TRBJ2-7; D call uncertain. V dropped 5 bases and J dropped 3 bases, with 8 bases sitting between them. Germline V gives CDR1 SQVTM, CDR2 ANQGSEA. There are 11 residues in the CDR3. Here the CDR3 DNA reads TGCAGCGTTAGATGGGGCTACGAGCAGTACTTC. Amino acids: CSVRWGYEQYF.

Ten or more counts support this clonotype. The chain employs TRBV12-3 or TRBV12-4 and TRBJ1-4; 10 bases are a match to TRBD1. CDR3 size: 15 residues. Trimming cost V 6 bases and J 8 bases; bases outside gene matches: 9. CDR3 DNA: TGTGCCAGCAGCCGTCCAGGGACAGGGGAAGAAAAACTGTTTTTT. This sequence encodes CASSRPGTGEEKLFF.

This clonotype has a count of ten or more. This rearrangement joins TRBV12-3 or TRBV12-4 to TRBJ2-2; tentatively, D is TRBD1 or TRBD2 (5 bases each). The CDR3 totals 15 residues. The V gene lost 1 base and the J gene lost 3 bases, with 9 bases spanning the gap. The CDR3 DNA sequence: TGTGCCAGCAGTTTAGGTGGGGGATACACCGGGGAGCTGTTTTTT. This codes for CASSLGGGYTGELFF.

The table lists this clonotype with many counts. This rearrangement joins TRBV29-1 to TRBJ2-3; D perhaps matches TRBD2 (5 bases). Germline CDR1 SQVTM, CDR2 ANQGSEA. Trimming cost V 4 bases and J 5 bases, with 10 bases left between them. CDR3 length: 12 amino acids. CDR3 protein: CSVVREIDTQYF. CDR3 bases: TGCAGCGTTGTAAGGGAGATAGATACGCAGTATTTT.

On this clonotype: A read error may be the cause here, since a much bigger clone is one base away. The V and J genes are TRBV3-1 and TRBJ2-1, with 8 bases aligning to TRBD1. CDR3 length: 16 residues. V lost 0 bases to trimming and J lost 4 bases; unmatched junction nucleotides: 5. The germline V gene encodes CDR1 LGHDT and CDR2 YNNKEL (reference sequence). CDR3 DNA: TGTGCCAGCAGCCAAGATGGACAGGGTAAATACAATGAGCAGTTCTTC. As protein: CASSQDGQGKYNEQFF.

This clonotype was counted many times. The gene calls are TRBV27 and TRBJ2-7, with TRBD1 as a possible D gene (6 bases). The germline V gene encodes CDR1 MNHEY and CDR2 SMNVEV (reference sequence). Trimming removed 10 bases at V and 2 bases at J, with 12 bases between. This CDR3 is built from 12 residues. The CDR3 coding sequence is TGTGCCACCATGGACAGAGCCTACGAGCAGTACTTC. Translated, it gives CATMDRAYEQYF.

This clonotype was seen repeatedly, ten times or more. The CDR3 nucleotides are TGTGCCAGCAGGCGTCATTCGACAGGGGGCGGCTATGGCTACACCTTC. As protein: CASRRHSTGGGYGYTF. This chain connects TRBV28 to TRBJ1-2; TRBD1 aligns across 10 bases. V lost 6 bases to trimming and J lost 4 bases; unmatched junction nucleotides: 11. Germline V gene lookup returns CDR1 MDHEN and CDR2 SYDVKM. The CDR3 loop spans 16 amino acids.

The V gene is TRBV29-1, the J gene TRBJ1-2, with D unresolved. Germline V CDR1 and CDR2: SQVTM, ANQGSEA. This CDR3 has 12 amino acids. The ends were cut back, 7 bases at V and 3 bases at J, with 12 bases in the middle. For the CDR3, the DNA is TGCAGCGGTGGAAAGGACGACTATGGCTACACCTTC. Translating it yields CSGGKDDYGYTF.

This clonotype was observed a few times. The chain links TRBV13 to TRBJ1-2; 9 nucleotides agree with TRBD1. The CDR3 runs to 15 residues. After removal of 5 bases from V and 3 bases from J, the junction contained 7 bases not matched to a gene. CDR1 is PRHDT and CDR2 is FYEKMQ in the germline V gene (reference sequence). CDR3 region: CASSQPGQGDYGYTF. The DNA of the CDR3 is TGTGCCAGCAGCCAACCGGGACAGGGTGACTATGGCTACACCTTC. The whole variable domain, remainder taken from reference TRBV13 and TRBJ1-2, is AAGVIQSPRHLIKEKRETATLKCYPIPRHDTVYWYQQGPGQDPQFLISFYEKMQSDKGSIPDRFSAQQFSDYHSELNMSSLELGDSALYFCASSQPGQGDYGYTFGSGTRLTVV.

This clonotype was detected many times. The V and J genes are TRBV11-3 and TRBJ2-7, with D maybe TRBD2 (7 bases). V was pared by 5 bases and J by 0 bases, with 17 bases between. This CDR3 has 16 residues. Germline V CDR1 and CDR2: SGHNT, YENEEA. This CDR3 is CASSQLGGPGSYEQYF. The CDR3 region has the DNA TGTGCCAGCAGCCAGCTGGGGGGGCCGGGCTCCTACGAGCAGTACTTC. Supplemented by reference TRBV11-3 and TRBJ2-7, the full variable domain reads EAGVVQSPRYKIIEKKQPVAFWCNPISGHNTLYWYLQNLGQGPELLIRYENEEAVDDSQLPKDRFSAERLKGVDSTLKIQPAELGDSAVYLCASSQLGGPGSYEQYFGPGTRLTVT.

This clonotype was counted ten times or more. This chain connects TRBV2 to TRBJ1-4; a possible D gene is TRBD1 (6 bases). V gave up 2 bases and J gave up 8 bases, with 15 bases separating them. The CDR3 is made up of 15 amino acids. The germline gives CDR1 SNHLY, CDR2 FYNNEI. CDR3 residues: CASSERGSEREKLFF. CDR3 nucleotides: TGTGCCAGCAGTGAAAGGGGGTCCGAGAGGGAAAAACTGTTTTTT.